Described below is a single TCR beta chain sequence and its context. Its antigen is unidentified. The CDR3 has 14 amino acids. Looked up from germline, CDR1 is MDHEN and CDR2 is SYDVKM. Trimming removed 5 bases at V and 4 bases at J, with 12 bases between. The data were obtained in a study of CD8+ T cells in alopecia areata. Overall study results and limits: Between patients, shared TCR sequences were less clear than in mice. This was possibly due in part to HLA diversity in the patient population. Resident alphabeta T-cell populations of normal skin are likewise subject to sequencing in scalp samples. Clonality was higher in lesional than normal scalp, especially in alopecia totalis/universalis.

cDNA serving as the sequencing template came from extracted, reverse transcribed RNA. TCRdb's copy holds only in-frame clones and misses some; the assay was immunoSEQ multiplex PCR. This table holds 150,000 or so clones, around 55% found once. Sorting of PBMCs yielded the CD4+ and CD8+ T cells. This clonotype originated in a human donor in good health. Sequencing was done on a sample of CD4+ T cells sorted from blood. The gene calls are TRBV28 and TRBJ1-5; no definite D call. CDR3 DNA sequence: TGTGCCAGCAGTAGCAGCAGTTTAAATCAGCCCCAGCATTTT. Translating gives CASSSSSLNQPQHF.